These T cell receptor beta chains were read from a single sample in a study of blood T cell repertoires in COVID-19. Assay: immunoSEQ multiplex PCR; the TCRdb copy retains only in-frame clones and omits some. The sample lists fewer than 400,000 clones, about nine tenths occurring once. Sequenced input: PBMCs or T cells enriched from blood (not recorded which). The source is a man under 40 who had recovered from COVID-19. Each CDR3 is given with its conserved first and last residue. Fields, in order: V gene, J gene, clone size, D gene, CDR3 protein, CDR3 DNA. D genes are given only for firm matches. Clone size is given for some rows only: seen once, a few or many times, or a class if the clone is expanded.

v_gene: TRBV6-5; j_gene: TRBJ1-6; abundance: NA; d_gene: TRBD1; CDR3aa: CASSYMQGAGSPLHF; CDR3nt: TGTGCCAGCAGTTACATGCAGGGGGCCGGTTCACCCCTCCACTTT
v_gene: TRBV7-8; j_gene: TRBJ1-2; abundance: NA; d_gene: NA; CDR3aa: CASSLEPGSYGYTF; CDR3nt: TGTGCCAGCAGCTTAGAGCCGGGGAGCTATGGCTACACCTTC
v_gene: TRBV7-9; j_gene: TRBJ1-6; abundance: once; d_gene: NA; CDR3aa: CASSAQGSGNSPLHF; CDR3nt: TGTGCCAGCAGCGCCCAGGGGTCGGGCAATTCACCCCTCCACTTT
v_gene: TRBV7-2; j_gene: TRBJ2-1; abundance: once; d_gene: TRBD2; CDR3aa: CASSLGPRLAARNEQFF; CDR3nt: TGTGCCAGCAGCTTGGGTCCCCGACTAGCGGCCCGTAATGAGCAGTTCTTC
v_gene: TRBV3-1/TRBV3-2; j_gene: TRBJ2-3; abundance: NA; d_gene: NA; CDR3aa: CASSSVGEATDTQYF; CDR3nt: TGTGCCAGCAGCAGCGTGGGGGAGGCTACAGATACGCAGTATTTT
v_gene: TRBV4-2; j_gene: TRBJ1-5; abundance: NA; d_gene: NA; CDR3aa: CASSQGTESNQPQHF; CDR3nt: TGTGCCAGCAGCCAAGGGACAGAAAGCAATCAGCCCCAGCATTTT
v_gene: TRBV2; j_gene: TRBJ2-7; abundance: NA; d_gene: TRBD1; CDR3aa: CASSWTGSTYEQYF; CDR3nt: TGTGCCAGCAGTTGGACAGGCAGTACCTACGAGCAGTACTTC
v_gene: TRBV3-1/TRBV3-2; j_gene: TRBJ1-3; abundance: NA; d_gene: NA; CDR3aa: CASSQDRSSGNTIYF; CDR3nt: TGTGCCAGCAGCCAAGATCGTTCCTCTGGAAACACCATATATTTT
v_gene: TRBV18; j_gene: TRBJ1-1; abundance: NA; d_gene: NA; CDR3aa: CASSPGQRLNTEAFF; CDR3nt: TGTGCCAGCTCACCTGGACAGCGGTTGAACACTGAAGCTTTCTTT
v_gene: TRBV19; j_gene: TRBJ2-1; abundance: once; d_gene: TRBD2; CDR3aa: CASSIISGGYNEQFF; CDR3nt: TGTGCCAGTAGTATTATTAGCGGGGGCTACAATGAGCAGTTCTTC
v_gene: TRBV24-1; j_gene: TRBJ2-7; abundance: few; d_gene: NA; CDR3aa: CATSDGHQYF; CDR3nt: TGTGCCACCAGTGATGGACACCAGTACTTC
v_gene: TRBV5-1; j_gene: TRBJ2-7; abundance: NA; d_gene: TRBD1; CDR3aa: CASSFGTDSPSYEQYF; CDR3nt: TGCGCCAGCAGCTTTGGGACAGATAGCCCCTCCTACGAGCAGTACTTC
v_gene: TRBV27; j_gene: TRBJ2-5; abundance: NA; d_gene: TRBD1; CDR3aa: CASSLSTGGETQYF; CDR3nt: TGTGCCAGCAGTTTATCGACAGGGGGGGAGACCCAGTACTTC
v_gene: TRBV9; j_gene: TRBJ2-2; abundance: NA; d_gene: TRBD1; CDR3aa: CASSYRGRDTGELFF; CDR3nt: TGTGCCAGCAGTTACAGGGGGCGGGACACCGGGGAGCTGTTTTTT
v_gene: TRBV28; j_gene: TRBJ2-5; abundance: once; d_gene: TRBD2; CDR3aa: CASSSLAGVRETQYF; CDR3nt: TGTGCCAGCAGTTCACTAGCGGGGGTTAGGGAGACCCAGTACTTC
v_gene: TRBV19; j_gene: TRBJ1-2; abundance: NA; d_gene: TRBD1; CDR3aa: CASSIWDRPGYTF; CDR3nt: TGTGCCAGTAGTATATGGGACAGACCGGGCTACACCTTC
v_gene: TRBV11-3; j_gene: TRBJ2-7; abundance: NA; d_gene: NA; CDR3aa: CASSPEAIYTYEQYF; CDR3nt: TGTGCCAGCAGCCCAGAGGCGATTTATACCTACGAGCAGTACTTC
v_gene: TRBV6-5; j_gene: TRBJ2-1; abundance: NA; d_gene: TRBD1; CDR3aa: CASRAAGGLNEQFF; CDR3nt: TGTGCCAGCAGGGCGGCAGGGGGCCTCAATGAGCAGTTCTTC
v_gene: TRBV5-4; j_gene: TRBJ2-5; abundance: NA; d_gene: TRBD2; CDR3aa: CASSLGGGTQETQYF; CDR3nt: TGTGCCAGCAGCTTGGGCGGGGGGACCCAAGAGACCCAGTACTTC
v_gene: TRBV27; j_gene: TRBJ1-1; abundance: once; d_gene: TRBD1; CDR3aa: CASGNRDRGVDTEAFF; CDR3nt: TGTGCCAGCGGTAACCGGGACAGGGGTGTTGACACTGAAGCTTTCTTT
v_gene: TRBV28; j_gene: TRBJ1-5; abundance: NA; d_gene: NA; CDR3aa: CASSASKGGGQPQHF; CDR3nt: TGTGCCAGCAGCGCGAGCAAGGGGGGGGGTCAGCCCCAGCATTTT
v_gene: TRBV15; j_gene: TRBJ2-7; abundance: many; d_gene: NA; CDR3aa: CATSRDRGYEQYF; CDR3nt: TGTGCCACCAGCAGAGATCGAGGGTACGAGCAGTACTTC
v_gene: TRBV7-2; j_gene: TRBJ1-1; abundance: NA; d_gene: TRBD1; CDR3aa: CASSPQTGDTEAFF; CDR3nt: TGTGCCAGCAGCCCCCAGACAGGGGACACTGAAGCTTTCTTT
v_gene: TRBV29-1; j_gene: TRBJ2-3; abundance: NA; d_gene: TRBD2; CDR3aa: CSVAFGGASDTQYF; CDR3nt: TGCAGCGTTGCTTTCGGGGGGGCCTCAGATACGCAGTATTTT
v_gene: TRBV5-1; j_gene: TRBJ1-1; abundance: NA; d_gene: TRBD1; CDR3aa: CASSSTGVGTEAFF; CDR3nt: TGCGCCAGCAGCTCGACAGGGGTGGGCACTGAAGCTTTCTTT
v_gene: TRBV7-9; j_gene: TRBJ1-1; abundance: NA; d_gene: NA; CDR3aa: CASSNRDEAFF; CDR3nt: TGTGCCAGCAGCAACAGGGATGAAGCTTTCTTT
v_gene: TRBV19; j_gene: TRBJ1-3; abundance: NA; d_gene: NA; CDR3aa: CASSGAGSPFRDTIYF; CDR3nt: TGTGCCAGTAGTGGAGCCGGGTCCCCTTTTCGGGACACCATATATTTT
v_gene: TRBV21-1; j_gene: TRBJ2-7; abundance: NA; d_gene: NA; CDR3aa: CASSRYRDPSYEQYF; CDR3nt: TGTGCCAGCAGCAGGTACCGGGATCCCTCCTACGAGCAGTACTTC
v_gene: TRBV5-1; j_gene: TRBJ1-4; abundance: NA; d_gene: TRBD1; CDR3aa: CASSSTGGEEKLFF; CDR3nt: TGCGCCAGCAGCTCCACAGGGGGCGAGGAAAAACTGTTTTTT
v_gene: TRBV3-1/TRBV3-2; j_gene: TRBJ2-7; abundance: NA; d_gene: TRBD2; CDR3aa: CASSQVPSGGLLSYEQYF; CDR3nt: TGTGCCAGCAGCCAAGTCCCTAGCGGGGGCCTACTCTCCTACGAGCAGTACTTC
v_gene: TRBV12-3/TRBV12-4; j_gene: TRBJ2-5; abundance: NA; d_gene: TRBD1; CDR3aa: CASAGQEKTQYF; CDR3nt: TGTGCCAGCGCGGGACAGGAAAAGACCCAGTACTTC
v_gene: TRBV7-8; j_gene: TRBJ1-5; abundance: NA; d_gene: TRBD1; CDR3aa: CASSSDGTGRPNQPQHF; CDR3nt: TGTGCCAGCAGCTCAGACGGGACAGGGCGTCCCAATCAGCCCCAGCATTTT
v_gene: TRBV6-5; j_gene: TRBJ2-7; abundance: NA; d_gene: TRBD1; CDR3aa: CASSYLDRAREQYF; CDR3nt: TGTGCCAGCAGTTACCTCGACAGGGCTCGCGAGCAGTACTTC
v_gene: TRBV7-7; j_gene: TRBJ2-5; abundance: NA; d_gene: TRBD1; CDR3aa: CASSSSQGAQETQYF; CDR3nt: TGTGCTAGCAGCTCCTCCCAGGGGGCCCAAGAGACCCAGTACTTC
v_gene: TRBV7-9; j_gene: TRBJ2-5; abundance: NA; d_gene: NA; CDR3aa: CASSFSGYETQYF; CDR3nt: TGTGCCAGCAGCTTTTCGGGTTACGAGACCCAGTACTTC
v_gene: TRBV7-9; j_gene: TRBJ1-2; abundance: once; d_gene: NA; CDR3aa: CASTNPGRLGYTF; CDR3nt: TGTGCCAGCACCAACCCCGGGAGGTTGGGCTACACCTTC
v_gene: TRBV11-2; j_gene: TRBJ2-2; abundance: NA; d_gene: NA; CDR3aa: CASSLGYDSPNTGELFF; CDR3nt: TGTGCCAGCAGCTTAGGGTATGACAGTCCGAACACCGGGGAGCTGTTTTTT